The 20 T cell receptor beta chains below were found in one sample sequenced in a study of CD8 T cells in Susac syndrome (dated by TCRdb to between 2017 and 2020). The library was prepared using the immunoSEQ multiplex PCR assay. RNA was extracted using the RNeasy kit, and about 0.5 to 1 ug of the RNA was reverse transcribed with random hexamers. TCRdb applied fastp at Q25 and MiXCR to the public reads, then kept only in-frame beta chains. Duplicate CDR3 protein sequences are folded into a single record with the most common DNA and genes. The sample yields 120,000 to 150,000 distinct CDR3 sequences; around 94% were counted once. In total, the top ten clones hold 0.075% to 0.09% of the sample. Sequencing was performed on CD4+ T cells from PBMCs. Source of these receptors: a human donor in good health.

The J gene is TRBJ1-2, the V gene TRBV18; 10 bases are a match to TRBD1. Germline V lookup: CDR1 KGHSH, CDR2 LQKENI. CDR3 length: 17 residues. J gave up 7 bases and V 3 bases, and 14 bases lay outside the gene matches. As DNA, the CDR3 is TGTGCCAGCTCACCGTATGGTCCCGGGACAGGGGAAGTTGGCTACACCTTC. Amino acid sequence: CASSPYGPGTGEVGYTF.

This rearrangement joins TRBV18 to TRBJ1-1; D unresolved. Per germline, CDR1 KGHSH and CDR2 LQKENI. The CDR3 sequence is 15 residues long. Trimming stripped 3 bases from V and 6 bases from J, with 17 bases between. The CDR3 DNA reads TGTGCCAGCTCACCTCCTCCATTGGAGAATTCTGAAGCTTTCTTT. Protein sequence: CASSPPPLENSEAFF.

The V and J genes are TRBV12-3 or TRBV12-4 and TRBJ2-4; 9 bases agree with TRBD1. The CDR3 extends over 17 amino acids. The junction had 10 bases not matched to a gene; V was cut back by 3 bases and J by 4 bases. The CDR3 DNA reads as TGTGCCAGCAGTTTTTATGGTCTGGGACAGGGAAAAAACATTCAGTACTTC. The encoded protein is CASSFYGLGQGKNIQYF.

This clonotype has more than one count but fewer than ten. The rearrangement links TRBV25-1 to TRBJ2-5, with 9 positions matching TRBD2. The CDR3 consists of 19 residues. Germline V CDR1 and CDR2: MGHDK, SYGVNS. V lost 6 bases and J lost 3; bases outside the gene matches: 20. The CDR3 loop reads CASSWSGAFGAGGKETQYF. The CDR3 DNA reads as TGTGCCAGCAGCTGGAGTGGAGCCTTTGGTGCGGGGGGGAAAGAGACCCAGTACTTC.

The chain links TRBV14 to TRBJ1-1; D uncertain. V lost 4 bases and J 4 bases, leaving 16 bases between the germline ends. In germline, CDR1 is SGHDN, CDR2 FVKESK. The CDR3 is 15 residues long. The CDR3 is CASSRQIGRGTEAFF. The CDR3 region has the DNA TGTGCCAGCAGCCGTCAAATCGGGCGTGGCACTGAAGCTTTCTTT.

The genes are TRBV15 and TRBJ1-2; TRBD1 agrees at 10 bases. The CDR3 totals 15 residues. Germline V gives CDR1 LNHNV, CDR2 YYDKDF (reference sequence). The V and J ends lost 0 bases and 7 bases, in that order; junction bases with no gene match: 5. In DNA, the CDR3 is TGTGCCACCAGCAGAGATAGGACAGGGGGTAGTGGCTACACCTTC. Translating gives CATSRDRTGGSGYTF.

The genes are TRBV2 and TRBJ2-5; D gene ambiguous. Germline values: CDR1 SNHLY, CDR2 FYNNEI. The CDR3 has 12 amino acids. Trimming took 1 base from V and 1 from J, leaving 1 base between them. The CDR3 region is CASSEGQETQYF. CDR3 bases: TGTGCCAGCAGTGAAGGCCAAGAGACCCAGTACTTC.

The genes are TRBV5-4 and TRBJ1-2; 8 bases align to TRBD1. The germline V gene has CDR1 SGHNT and CDR2 YYREEE (reference sequence). With 5 bases clipped from V and 3 bases from J, the junction kept 6 bases outside the gene matches. CDR3 length: 14 amino acids. CDR3 sequence: CASSSGQGDYGYTF. In DNA, the CDR3 is TGTGCCAGCAGTTCCGGACAGGGAGACTATGGCTACACCTTC.

CDR3 amino acids: CSVAAGTGLETQYF. CDR3 sequence (DNA): TGCAGCGTAGCAGCCGGGACAGGGCTGGAGACCCAGTACTTC. J is TRBJ2-5 and V is TRBV29-1; 9 bases are a match to TRBD1. J lost 5 bases, V lost 6 bases, and 10 bases had no gene match. Germline loops: CDR1 SQVTM, CDR2 ANQGSEA. The CDR3 consists of 14 residues.

The V call is TRBV11-2, the J call TRBJ1-1, with D uncertain. The V and J ends lost 7 bases and 0 bases respectively, with 15 bases between them. Per the germline V gene, CDR1 is SGHAT and CDR2 is FQNNGV. The CDR3 has 15 residues. This chain's CDR3 is CASNPLLRLNTEAFF. The CDR3 region has the DNA TGTGCCAGCAACCCTCTTTTACGTTTGAACACTGAAGCTTTCTTT. Combining the CDR3 with reference TRBV11-2 and TRBJ1-1 gives the whole variable domain EAGVAQSPRYKIIEKRQSVAFWCNPISGHATLYWYQQILGQGPKLLIQFQNNGVVDDSQLPKDRFSAERLKGVDSTLKIQPAKLEDSAVYLCASNPLLRLNTEAFFGQGTRLTVV.

The chain has TRBV5-1 and TRBJ2-1; 13 bases are a match to TRBD2. Germline CDR1 is SGHRS and CDR2 is YFSETQ. V trimming: 5 bases; J trimming: 8 bases; junction bases outside the gene matches: 7. CDR3 length: 15 amino acids. CDR3 sequence: CASSRTSGSVYEQFF. In nucleotides, the CDR3 is TGCGCCAGCAGTCGGACTAGCGGGAGTGTCTATGAGCAGTTCTTC.

The chain joins TRBV10-3 to TRBJ1-5; possibly TRBD1 for D (6 bases). Germline V lookup: CDR1 ENHRY, CDR2 SYGVKD. The CDR3 has 17 amino acids. Trimming cost V 0 bases and J 2 bases, with 14 bases left between them. This chain's CDR3 is CAISESGQGKGNQPQHF. The DNA for the CDR3 is TGTGCCATCAGTGAGTCTGGTCAGGGGAAGGGCAATCAGCCCCAGCATTTT.

The genes are TRBV15 and TRBJ1-4, with 8 bases aligning to TRBD1. The CDR3 totals 16 residues. V was clipped by 2 bases and J by 7 bases; unmatched bases: 9. CDR1 is LNHNV, CDR2 YYDKDF, per germline (reference sequence). The DNA for the CDR3 is TGTGCCACCAGCAGAAGGTCGACAGGGGAATCTGAAAAACTGTTTTTT. This gives the protein CATSRRSTGESEKLFF.

The genes are TRBV25-1 and TRBJ2-3; no clear D. V shed 2 bases and J shed 1 base, with 13 bases lying between them. The CDR3 extends over 16 amino acids. In germline, CDR1 is MGHDK, CDR2 SYGVNS. The CDR3 loop is CASSEPSIAGTDTQYF. For the CDR3, the DNA is TGTGCCAGCAGTGAACCTTCAATCGCGGGCACAGATACGCAGTATTTT.

The chain couples TRBV24-1 to TRBJ2-5; weak D call: TRBD1 (6 bases). CDR1 is KGHDR, CDR2 SFDVKD, per germline. The V gene lost 1 base and the J gene lost 2 bases, with 10 bases spanning the gap. The CDR3 covers 15 residues. The CDR3 loop is CATSDFRQGQETQYF. CDR3 DNA: TGTGCCACCAGTGATTTTAGGCAGGGGCAAGAGACCCAGTACTTC.

The rearrangement uses TRBV18 and TRBJ1-4, with a weak D call TRBD1 (6 bases). This CDR3 has 14 amino acids. Deletions cut 3 bases from V and 5 bases from J, with 10 bases between. CDR1 and CDR2 from the germline V gene are KGHSH and LQKENI. The CDR3 DNA reads TGTGCCAGCTCACCGGACAGACAAAATGAAAAACTGTTTTTT. Encoded protein: CASSPDRQNEKLFF.

The chain has TRBV27 and TRBJ2-5; D gene ambiguous. The CDR3 length is 14 residues. V lost 6 bases and J lost 1, with 12 bases in between. Germline V CDR1 and CDR2: MNHEY, SMNVEV (reference sequence). For the CDR3, the DNA is TGTGCCAGCAGCAGGCCCGGGTCCCAAGAGACCCAGTACTTC. This translates into CASSRPGSQETQYF.

This rearrangement joins TRBV5-6 to TRBJ2-7, with D unclear. V lost 7 bases, J lost 5 bases, and 7 bases lay in between. The CDR3 consists of 10 residues. Germline V CDR1 and CDR2: SGHDT, YYEEEE. CDR3 in DNA: TGTGCCAGCGGCACCGACGAGCAGTACTTC. It yields the protein CASGTDEQYF. Combining the CDR3 with reference TRBV5-6 and TRBJ2-7 gives the whole variable domain DAGVTQSPTHLIKTRGQQVTLRCSPKSGHDTVSWYQQALGQGPQFIFQYYEEEERQRGNFPDRFSGHQFPNYSSELNVNALLLGDSALYLCASGTDEQYFGPGTRLTVT.

V and J are TRBV3-1 and TRBJ2-7; the match to TRBD1 covers 7 bases. The germline gives CDR1 LGHDT, CDR2 YNNKEL (reference sequence). The CDR3 covers 15 residues. J was trimmed by 3 bases and V by 1 base; bases with no gene match: 6. The CDR3 DNA sequence: TGTGCCAGCAGCCAAGGACAGGGTGGCTTCTACGAGCAGTACTTC. Translating it yields CASSQGQGGFYEQYF.

The V gene is TRBV18, the J gene TRBJ2-3; D call uncertain. This CDR3 is built from 13 residues. Germline V gene sequence: CDR1 KGHSH, CDR2 LQKENI. V shed 0 bases and J shed 2 bases, with 3 bases lying between them. The CDR3 region has the DNA TGTGCCAGCTCACCACCCAACACAGATACGCAGTATTTT. It encodes CASSPPNTDTQYF.